This T cell receptor beta chain was retrieved from a study of cytomegalovirus exposure and HLA in healthy donors. The study, taken as a whole, reports: The CMV antigen specificity of a few CMV-associated chains was confirmed through in vitro analysis. Reports described diagnosis of cytomegalovirus status by the classifier as highly specific and sensitive. TCR beta chains numbering more than 150 were designated cytomegalovirus-associated.

Turning to this clone: Its antigen remains unknown.

These donors were members of the roughly 120-subject validation cohort, a group separate from the roughly 670-subject first cohort. Assay: immunoSEQ multiplex PCR; the TCRdb copy retains only in-frame clones and omits some. The sample has under 250,000 clones; around 86% are singletons. CDR1 SEHNR and CDR2 FQNEAQ come from the germline V gene (reference sequence). The CDR3 totals 14 residues. Trimming removed 4 bases at V and 1 base at J, with 10 bases between. The genes are TRBV7-9 and TRBJ1-1; possible D gene TRBD1, 5 bases. Sequencing was carried out using PBMCs. This TCR was recovered from a woman aged 18-29 years in good health and CMV-seropositive. In DNA form, the CDR3 reads TGTGCCAGCAGCTCGGGACTGAAGAACACTGAAGCTTTCTTT. This encodes CASSSGLKNTEAFF.